This entry describes one T cell receptor beta chain. What it recognizes is unknown. Sequencing was performed with immunoSEQ multiplex PCR; in TCRdb, only in-frame clones are kept and a portion is missing. Among roughly 64,000 clones listed, around 90% were seen once. Sample time point: cycle 4 day 1 (C4D1), after five to seven weeks of nivolumab. Autologous stem cell transplantation was followed by relapse in every patient, and brentuximab vedotin exposure varied. This specimen belongs to a study of PD-1 blockade in classical Hodgkin lymphoma. Study-level results: Prior to therapy, complete responders displayed diversity much like that of newly diagnosed patients.

The specimen comprised peripheral blood mononuclear cells (PBMCs), sampled before the fourth cycle of nivolumab. The clonotype originates from a human donor with classical Hodgkin lymphoma.

CDR3 bases: TGTGCCAGTAGTGTAACAGGGAACACCGGGGAGCTGTTTTTT. It specifies CASSVTGNTGELFF. The chain combines TRBV19 with TRBJ2-2; maybe TRBD1 (5 bases). The CDR3 extends over 14 amino acids. Germline CDR1 and CDR2: LNHDA and SQIVND (reference sequence). Between the trimmed V and J ends, which lost 5 bases and 1 base, there was a span of 8 bases.